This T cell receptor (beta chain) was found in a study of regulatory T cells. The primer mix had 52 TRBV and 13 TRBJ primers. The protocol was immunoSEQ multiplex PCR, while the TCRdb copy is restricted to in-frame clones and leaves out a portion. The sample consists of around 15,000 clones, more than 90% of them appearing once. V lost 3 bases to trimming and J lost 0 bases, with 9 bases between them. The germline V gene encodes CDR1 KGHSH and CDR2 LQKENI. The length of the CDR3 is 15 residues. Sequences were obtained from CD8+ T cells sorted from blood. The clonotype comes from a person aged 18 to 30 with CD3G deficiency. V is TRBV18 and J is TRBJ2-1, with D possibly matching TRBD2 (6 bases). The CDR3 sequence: CASSPGLTSYNEQFF. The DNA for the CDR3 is TGTGCCAGCTCACCGGGACTCACCTCCTACAATGAGCAGTTCTTC.